The sequence of this T cell receptor beta chain was determined in a study of T cell responses to AZD1222 COVID-19 vaccine (dated by TCRdb to 2020 to 2023). Regarding the research as a whole: A total of roughly 240 trial participants underwent TCR sequencing, of whom roughly 210 received two doses of AZD1222 and around 25 received two doses of the MenACWY control vaccine. Trial participants were enrolled by age into subgroups of 18-55, 56-69 and 70-plus years, and around 150, 29 and 61 TCR-sequenced participants, respectively, were included in these subgroups. The research as a whole found: Reportedly, close to half of the unique spike-specific TCRs recognized epitopes lying outside the regions that are mutated in the B.1.351 and B.1.1.7 variants. The vaccine-associated CD4 TCRs covered the entire spike protein, and the dominant responses fell in regions 160-218 and 743-854. Conclusions about previously exposed vaccinees are limited because only six or seven AZD1222 recipients were SARS-CoV-2 seropositive at baseline. Participants were mostly white British, with more females than males. The authors suggested clonal diversity may have been underestimated. The 56-69-year group was small, and its depth increase did not reach significance, likely because of low power. Because no day 14 peak-response samples were available, repertoires were characterized only after the peak T cell response. A significant rise in spike-specific TCR breadth and depth was observed after two AZD1222 doses relative to day 0 and relative to MenACWY recipients.

Here V drops 3 bases and J drops 4 bases, and the junction holds 3 bases not matched to any gene. The CDR3 spans 14 residues, from the cysteine through the phenylalanine. The retained sequence is limited to the CDR3, 42 bases, with the frame set at the first base. CDR1 is given as SGHNT and CDR2 as YYREEE, both from the germline V gene (reference sequence). Reading the label with the study, this specimen's time point is: about 28 days (+/-7) after the second vaccine dose. AZD1222 recipients whose second dose came at about 4 weeks and those whose second dose came at about 12 weeks were combined into one group, since spike-specific TCR depth and breadth did not differ between the two schedules. The vaccinee samples were drawn from two UK trials, COV001 and COV002, one of which was a single-blind randomized controlled phase 2/3 trial testing AZD1222 (ChAdOx1 nCoV-19) in healthy adults. Trial participant PBMC samples were collected at day 0 and day 28 after the second dose for TCRbeta chain sequencing.

The CDR3 regions of human TCRbeta chains were subjected to immunosequencing. In the paper's pipeline: Repertoire TCRs were checked for matches against a reference library of SARS-CoV-2-specific TCRs that had been generated using the MIRA antigen-specificity platform. Breadth was defined as the fraction of unique TCRs that were SARS-CoV-2-associated, and depth was defined as the fraction of total T cells that were SARS-CoV-2-associated. Using the MIRA data, every spike-specific TCR was mapped to the spike region that the TCR reacted to and assigned to either a CD4 or a CD8 class. Log10-transformed breadth and depth values were compared by one-way ANOVA with Sidak's multiple comparisons tests. The table comes from immuneACCESS by way of TCRdb, which keeps in-frame sequences with V and J called. Part of the clones is missing from these tables; in studies checked, under half for an unresolved V gene and the rest for unknown reasons. The DNA gave D and trimming, while V, J and clone size come from that table. The sample data list over 130,000 clones, and about 93% of these were observed just once. The ten largest clones add up to approximately 3.7% of the sample.

With respect to this clone: It has no known antigen specificity. Base qualities are missing; no much larger clone stands one base away.

The chain couples TRBV5-4 to TRBJ1-1; the central 10 bases match TRBD1. The TCR originated in an adult who received the AZD1222 COVID-19 vaccine. Sample: peripheral blood, taken 28 days after the second AZD1222 dose. The sequenced DNA is TGTGCCAGCAGCTCATGGACAGGGGGCACTGAAGCTTTCTTT. Its protein reads: CASSSWTGGTEAFF.